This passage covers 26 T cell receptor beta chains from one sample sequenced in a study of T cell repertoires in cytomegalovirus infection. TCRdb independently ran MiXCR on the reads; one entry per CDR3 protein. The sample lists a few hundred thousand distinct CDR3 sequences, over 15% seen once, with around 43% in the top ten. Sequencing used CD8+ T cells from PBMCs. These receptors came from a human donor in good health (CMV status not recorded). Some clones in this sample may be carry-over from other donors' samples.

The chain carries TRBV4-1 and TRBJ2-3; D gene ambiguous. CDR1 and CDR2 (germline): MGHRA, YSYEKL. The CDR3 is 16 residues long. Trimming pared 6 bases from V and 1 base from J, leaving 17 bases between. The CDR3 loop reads CASSPVYVSGTDTQYF. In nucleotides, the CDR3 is TGCGCCAGCAGTCCAGTATACGTGTCTGGCACAGATACGCAGTATTTT.

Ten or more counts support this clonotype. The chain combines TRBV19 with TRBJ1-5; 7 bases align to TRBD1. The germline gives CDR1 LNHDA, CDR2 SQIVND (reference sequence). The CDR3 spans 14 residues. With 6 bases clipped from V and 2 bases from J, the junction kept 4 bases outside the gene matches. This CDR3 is CASSHGQGNQPQHF. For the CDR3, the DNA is TGTGCCAGTAGCCATGGACAGGGCAATCAGCCCCAGCATTTT.

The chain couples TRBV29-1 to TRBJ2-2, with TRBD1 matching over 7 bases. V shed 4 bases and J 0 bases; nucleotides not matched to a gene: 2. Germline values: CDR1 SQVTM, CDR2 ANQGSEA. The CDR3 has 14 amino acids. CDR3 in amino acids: CSVGGTANTGELFF. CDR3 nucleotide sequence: TGCAGCGTTGGAGGGACAGCGAACACCGGGGAGCTGTTTTTT.

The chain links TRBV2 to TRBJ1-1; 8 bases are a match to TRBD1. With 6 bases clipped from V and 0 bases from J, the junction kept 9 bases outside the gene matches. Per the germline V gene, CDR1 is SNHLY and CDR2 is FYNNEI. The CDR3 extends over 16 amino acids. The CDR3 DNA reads TGTGCCAGCAGCCCCGGGACAGGCAACATGAACACTGAAGCTTTCTTT. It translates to CASSPGTGNMNTEAFF. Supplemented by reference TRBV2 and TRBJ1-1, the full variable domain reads EPEVTQTPSHQVTQMGQEVILRCVPISNHLYFYWYRQILGQKVEFLVSFYNNEISEKSEIFDDQFSVERPDGSNFTLKIRSTKLEDSAMYFCASSPGTGNMNTEAFFGQGTRLTVV.

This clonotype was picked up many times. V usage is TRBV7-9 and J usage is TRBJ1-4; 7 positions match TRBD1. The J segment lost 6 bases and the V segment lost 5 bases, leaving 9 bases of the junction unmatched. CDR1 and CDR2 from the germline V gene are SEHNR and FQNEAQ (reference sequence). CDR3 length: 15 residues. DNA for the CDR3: TGTGCCAGCAGCCCGACAGGGACGACCTATGAAAAACTGTTTTTT. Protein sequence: CASSPTGTTYEKLFF.

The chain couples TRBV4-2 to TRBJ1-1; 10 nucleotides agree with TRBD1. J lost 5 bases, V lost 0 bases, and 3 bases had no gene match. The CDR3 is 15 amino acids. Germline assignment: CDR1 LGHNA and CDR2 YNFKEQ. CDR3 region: CASSQERTGGTEAFF. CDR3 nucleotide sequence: TGTGCCAGCAGCCAAGAGCGGACAGGGGGGACTGAAGCTTTCTTT.

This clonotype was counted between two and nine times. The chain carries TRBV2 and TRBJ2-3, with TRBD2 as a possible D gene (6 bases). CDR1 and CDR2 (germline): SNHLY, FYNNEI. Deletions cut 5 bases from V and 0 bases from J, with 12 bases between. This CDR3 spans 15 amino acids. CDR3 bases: TGTGCCAGCAGTTATAGCGGAGAAAGCACAGATACGCAGTATTTT. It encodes CASSYSGESTDTQYF.

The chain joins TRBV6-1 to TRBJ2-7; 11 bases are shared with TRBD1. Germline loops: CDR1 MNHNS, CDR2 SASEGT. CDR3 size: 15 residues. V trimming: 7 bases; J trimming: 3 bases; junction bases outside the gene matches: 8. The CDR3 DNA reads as TGTGCCAGCACCGAGGGACAGGGGGTCCTCTACGAGCAGTACTTC. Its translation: CASTEGQGVLYEQYF.

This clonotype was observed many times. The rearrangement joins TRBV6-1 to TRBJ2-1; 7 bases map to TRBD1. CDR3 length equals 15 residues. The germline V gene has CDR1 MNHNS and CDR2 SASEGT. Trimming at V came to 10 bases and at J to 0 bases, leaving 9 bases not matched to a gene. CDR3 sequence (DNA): TGTGCCACACAAGACAGGGTTAACTCCTACAATGAGCAGTTCTTC. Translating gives CATQDRVNSYNEQFF.

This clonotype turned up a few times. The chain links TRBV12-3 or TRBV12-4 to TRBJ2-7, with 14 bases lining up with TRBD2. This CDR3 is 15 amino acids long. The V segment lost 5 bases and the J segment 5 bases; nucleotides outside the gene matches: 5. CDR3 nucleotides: TGTGCCAGCAGTCTCGGACTAGCGGGGGGAAACGAGCAGTACTTC. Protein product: CASSLGLAGGNEQYF.

CDR3 sequence (DNA): TGTGCCAGCAGCTCGACGACAGGGACCTATGGCTACACCTTC. This encodes CASSSTTGTYGYTF. This chain connects TRBV4-2 to TRBJ1-2, with TRBD1 identical over 7 bases. The CDR3 contains 14 residues. The germline CDR1 and CDR2 sequences are LGHNA and YNFKEQ. Unmatched junction bases numbered 7, after V lost 5 bases and J lost 4 bases.

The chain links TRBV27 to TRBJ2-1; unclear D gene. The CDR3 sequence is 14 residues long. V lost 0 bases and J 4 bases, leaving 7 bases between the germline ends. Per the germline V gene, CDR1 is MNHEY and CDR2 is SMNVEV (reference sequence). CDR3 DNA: TGTGCCAGCAGTTTATCGGCGGAATACAATGAGCAGTTCTTC. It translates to CASSLSAEYNEQFF.

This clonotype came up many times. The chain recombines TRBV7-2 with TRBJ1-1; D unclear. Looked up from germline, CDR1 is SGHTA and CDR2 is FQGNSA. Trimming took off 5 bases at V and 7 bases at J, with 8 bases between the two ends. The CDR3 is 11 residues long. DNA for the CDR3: TGTGCCAGCAGCACTCGTGTTGAAGCTTTCTTT. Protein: CASSTRVEAFF.

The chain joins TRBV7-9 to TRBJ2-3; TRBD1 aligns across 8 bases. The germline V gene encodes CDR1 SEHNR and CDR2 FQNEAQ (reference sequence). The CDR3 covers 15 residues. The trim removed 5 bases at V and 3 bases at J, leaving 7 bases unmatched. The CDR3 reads CASSNDRGSTDTQYF. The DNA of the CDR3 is TGTGCCAGCAGCAACGACAGGGGCTCGACAGATACGCAGTATTTT.

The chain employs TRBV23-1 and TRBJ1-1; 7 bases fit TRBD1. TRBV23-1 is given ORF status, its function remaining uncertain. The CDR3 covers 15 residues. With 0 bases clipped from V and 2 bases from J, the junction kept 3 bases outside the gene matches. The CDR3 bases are TGCGCCAGCAGTCAATCGGACAGGAGCAACACTGAAGCTTTCTTT. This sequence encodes CASSQSDRSNTEAFF.

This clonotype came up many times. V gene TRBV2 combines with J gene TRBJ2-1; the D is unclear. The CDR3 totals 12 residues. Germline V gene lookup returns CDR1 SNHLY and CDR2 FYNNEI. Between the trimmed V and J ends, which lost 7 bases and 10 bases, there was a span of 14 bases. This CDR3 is CASKAGGWEQFF. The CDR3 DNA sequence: TGTGCCAGCAAAGCCGGTGGCTGGGAGCAGTTCTTC.

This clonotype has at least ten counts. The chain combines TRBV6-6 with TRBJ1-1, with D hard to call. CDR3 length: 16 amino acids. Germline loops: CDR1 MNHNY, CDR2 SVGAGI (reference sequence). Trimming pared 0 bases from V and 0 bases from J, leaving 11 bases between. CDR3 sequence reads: CASSYSIKQMNTEAFF. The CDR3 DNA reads TGTGCCAGCAGTTACTCGATAAAACAGATGAACACTGAAGCTTTCTTT.

The DNA of the CDR3 is TGTGCCAGCAGTTACTCGGGGGGGATGGGTTTTGAGCAGTTCTTC. Translated: CASSYSGGMGFEQFF. The chain uses TRBV6-5 and TRBJ2-1, with 7 bases that match TRBD2. CDR3 length equals 15 residues. Trimming took 0 bases from V and 9 from J; bases not matched to a gene: 8. Germline CDR1 is MNHEY and CDR2 is SVGAGI.

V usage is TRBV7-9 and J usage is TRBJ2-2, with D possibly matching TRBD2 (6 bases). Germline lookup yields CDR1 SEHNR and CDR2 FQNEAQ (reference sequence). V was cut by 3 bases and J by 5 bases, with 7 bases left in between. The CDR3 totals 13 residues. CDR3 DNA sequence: TGTGCCAGCAGCTTCGCGGGAACCGGGGAGCTGTTTTTT. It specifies CASSFAGTGELFF.

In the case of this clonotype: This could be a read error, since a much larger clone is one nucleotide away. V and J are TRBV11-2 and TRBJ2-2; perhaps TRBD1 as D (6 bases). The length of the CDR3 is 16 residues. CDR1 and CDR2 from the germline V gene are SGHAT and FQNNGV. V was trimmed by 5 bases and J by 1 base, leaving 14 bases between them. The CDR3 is CASSLVRGRNTGELFF. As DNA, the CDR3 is TGTGCCAGCAGCCTGGTCAGGGGAAGGAACACCGGGGAGCTGTTTTTT.

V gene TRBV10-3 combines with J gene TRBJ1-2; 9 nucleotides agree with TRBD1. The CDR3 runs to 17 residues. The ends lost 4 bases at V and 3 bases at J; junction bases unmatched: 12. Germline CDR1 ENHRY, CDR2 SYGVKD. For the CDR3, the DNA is TGTGCCATCAGTGGGGATAACCGGGACAGGGTCGACTATGGCTACACCTTC. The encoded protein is CAISGDNRDRVDYGYTF.

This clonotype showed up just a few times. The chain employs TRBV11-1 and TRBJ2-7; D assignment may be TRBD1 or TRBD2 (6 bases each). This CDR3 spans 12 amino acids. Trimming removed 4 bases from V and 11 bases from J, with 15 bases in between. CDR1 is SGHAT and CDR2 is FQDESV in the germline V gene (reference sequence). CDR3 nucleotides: TGTGCCAGCAGCTCAGACCAGGGGAGGAAGTACTTC. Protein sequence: CASSSDQGRKYF.

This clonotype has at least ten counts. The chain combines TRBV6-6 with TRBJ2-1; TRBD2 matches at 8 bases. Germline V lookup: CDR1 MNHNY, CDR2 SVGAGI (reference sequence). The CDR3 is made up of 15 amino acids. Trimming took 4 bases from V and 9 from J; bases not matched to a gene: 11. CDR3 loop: CASSLSVDAGGEQFF. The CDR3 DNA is TGTGCCAGCAGTTTATCCGTCGACGCGGGAGGTGAGCAGTTCTTC.

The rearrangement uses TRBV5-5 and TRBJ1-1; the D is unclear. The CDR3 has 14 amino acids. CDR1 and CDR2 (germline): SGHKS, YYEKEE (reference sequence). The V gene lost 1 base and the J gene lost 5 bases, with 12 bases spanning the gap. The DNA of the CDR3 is TGTGCCAGCAGCTTGTATGGGGTAGGGACTGAAGCTTTCTTT. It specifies CASSLYGVGTEAFF.

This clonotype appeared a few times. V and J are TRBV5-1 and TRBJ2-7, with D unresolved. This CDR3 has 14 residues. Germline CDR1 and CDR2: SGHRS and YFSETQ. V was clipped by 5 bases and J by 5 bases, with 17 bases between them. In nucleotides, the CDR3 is TGCGCCAGCAGAAATTGGGGTGACCAGGACGAGCAGTACTTC. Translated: CASRNWGDQDEQYF.

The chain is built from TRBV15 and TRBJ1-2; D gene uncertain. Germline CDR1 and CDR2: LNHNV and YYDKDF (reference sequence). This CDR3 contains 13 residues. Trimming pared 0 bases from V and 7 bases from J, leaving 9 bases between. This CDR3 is CATSRDRVGGYTF. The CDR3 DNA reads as TGTGCCACCAGCAGAGATAGGGTCGGTGGCTACACCTTC.